This T cell receptor (beta chain) stems from a study of T cell responses to AZD1222 COVID-19 vaccine. Study-wide results and limits: The span of vaccine-associated CD4 TCRs extended across spike, with dominance at 160-218 and 743-854. Spike-specific TCR breadth rose after two AZD1222 doses, and depth rose as well. Only a handful of AZD1222 recipients, several in all, had baseline seropositivity. Repertoires were collected only later (after the peak T cell response had occurred).

Germline values: CDR1 SGHDT, CDR2 YYEEEE. V lost 5 bases and J 5 bases, leaving 12 bases between the germline ends. The CDR3 sequence is 13 residues long. This clone has a single count. Its target is unknown. The repertoire was sequenced with immunoSEQ multiplex PCR; TCRdb's copy has only in-frame clones and lacks some. The sample holds over 150,000 clones, about 90% seen once. This chain connects TRBV5-6 to TRBJ2-3; D tentatively fits TRBD1 or TRBD2 (6 bases each). This TCR derives from an adult in good health. Sequenced here: peripheral blood, sampled on day 0 of AZD1222 vaccination. CDR3 residues: CASRQQGGDTQYF. In nucleotides, the CDR3 is TGTGCCAGCAGGCAACAGGGAGGAGATACGCAGTATTTT.